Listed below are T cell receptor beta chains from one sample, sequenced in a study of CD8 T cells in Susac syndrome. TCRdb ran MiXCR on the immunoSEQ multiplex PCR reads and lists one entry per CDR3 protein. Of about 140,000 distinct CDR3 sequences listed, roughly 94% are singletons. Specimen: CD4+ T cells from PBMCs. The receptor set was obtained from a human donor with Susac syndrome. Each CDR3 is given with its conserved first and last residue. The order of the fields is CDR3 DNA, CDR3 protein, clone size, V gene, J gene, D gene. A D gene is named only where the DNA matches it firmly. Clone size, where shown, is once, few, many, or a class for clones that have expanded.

TGTGCCAGCAGCTTACTCGACGGCCCGGGGGCTTTCTTT,CASSLLDGPGAFF,-,TRBV5-6,TRBJ1-1,-
TGTGCCAGCGTCCGTTCCGGGACTAGGCCCGATGAGCAGTTCTTC,CASVRSGTRPDEQFF,-,TRBV7-2,TRBJ2-1,TRBD2
TGTGCCAGCAGCTCGCCGGGACAGAGTTACTACGAGCAGTACTTC,CASSSPGQSYYEQYF,-,TRBV7-9,TRBJ2-7,TRBD1
TGCAGCGTTGCGCCGAGCGGGGGGCAAGAGACCCAGTACTTC,CSVAPSGGQETQYF,-,TRBV29-1,TRBJ2-5,TRBD2
TGTGCCAGCAGGGGCGGGGGGATTCAAGAGACCCAGTACTTC,CASRGGGIQETQYF,-,TRBV5-4,TRBJ2-5,TRBD2
TGCGCCAGCGGAACGGGGGACCGGACGGCAGATACGCAGTATTTT,CASGTGDRTADTQYF,-,TRBV5-1,TRBJ2-3,-
TGCAGTGCTAGAGTTTTCGACAGGGCTCCCCACGAGCAGTACTTC,CSARVFDRAPHEQYF,few,TRBV20-1,TRBJ2-7,TRBD1
TGCGCCAGCAGCCGAATGGGACAGTCCGAGCAGTACTTC,CASSRMGQSEQYF,-,TRBV4-1,TRBJ2-7,TRBD1
TGCAGCTCCGGGACAGCGAACACCGGGGAGCTGTTTTTT,CSSGTANTGELFF,-,TRBV29-1,TRBJ2-2,TRBD1
TGCAGTGCTAGAGATGCCGCAGGGGGCCGGGGGACCCAGTACTTC,CSARDAAGGRGTQYF,once,TRBV20-1,TRBJ2-5,TRBD1
TGTGCCAGCAGCTTGGGGACTAGCGGAATCCAAGAGACCCAGTACTTC,CASSLGTSGIQETQYF,-,TRBV11-2,TRBJ2-5,TRBD2
TGCAGTGCTGGTCAGGGGAGTCAGACCCAGTACTTC,CSAGQGSQTQYF,-,TRBV20-1,TRBJ2-5,-
TGTGCCTGGAGTGTGTTCCAAGAGACCCAGTACTTC,CAWSVFQETQYF,-,TRBV30,TRBJ2-5,-
TGTGCCAGCAGCCAGGGACAGGGGAATTCACCCCTCCACTTT,CASSQGQGNSPLHF,-,TRBV3-1,TRBJ1-6,TRBD1
TGTGCCTGGAGTGTATCAGGGACAGGTTTCAGCCAGCCCCAGCATTTT,CAWSVSGTGFSQPQHF,-,TRBV30,TRBJ1-5,TRBD1
TGCAGTGCTGGGTACTATGGCTACACCTTC,CSAGYYGYTF,-,TRBV20-1,TRBJ1-2,-
TGTGCCTGGAGTTTGTATGGGGGAGCAGATACGCAGTATTTT,CAWSLYGGADTQYF,-,TRBV30,TRBJ2-3,-
TGTGCCAGCAGCCCCAGAGATTCACCCCTCCACTTT,CASSPRDSPLHF,-,TRBV5-4,TRBJ1-6,-
TGTGCCAGCAGCCCATGGGGGCCAGCGGTTCAGCCCCAGCATTTT,CASSPWGPAVQPQHF,-,TRBV27,TRBJ1-5,-
TGTGCCAGCAGTCCTCTGGCCTCAAGTGGCTACACCTTC,CASSPLASSGYTF,-,TRBV28,TRBJ1-2,-
TGTGCCAGTCACCGAGTCGGTAGTGAGCAGTTCTTC,CASHRVGSEQFF,-,TRBV6-5,TRBJ2-1,-
TGTGCCAGCAGAATCGCCCCGGGAGATACGCAGTATTTT,CASRIAPGDTQYF,-,TRBV28,TRBJ2-3,-
TGTGCCAGCAGCCAGACTAATATAAACCGCGGGACAGGCTATGGCTACACCTTC,CASSQTNINRGTGYGYTF,-,TRBV13,TRBJ1-2,TRBD1
TGTGCCAGCAGCCCCCAGGGACGAGGTGAAAAACTGTTTTTT,CASSPQGRGEKLFF,-,TRBV27,TRBJ1-4,-
TGTGCCAGCAGCTTAGGTGGGGGACACGAGCAGTACTTC,CASSLGGGHEQYF,-,TRBV13,TRBJ2-7,-
TGTGCCAGCAGTGAGACAGGGGCTGGAAACACCATATATTTT,CASSETGAGNTIYF,-,TRBV25-1,TRBJ1-3,TRBD1
TGTGCCTGGAGCCATGAGGGCACTGAAGCTTTCTTT,CAWSHEGTEAFF,-,TRBV30,TRBJ1-1,-
TGCAGTGCCCCCGGGACTAGTAAAGAGACCCAGTACTTC,CSAPGTSKETQYF,-,TRBV20-1,TRBJ2-5,TRBD2
TGCGCCAGCCGTGGGGTAAACTATGGCTACACCTTC,CASRGVNYGYTF,-,TRBV5-1,TRBJ1-2,-
TGTGCCAGCAGTTACAGGAGGAACTATGGCTACACCTTC,CASSYRRNYGYTF,-,TRBV6-5,TRBJ1-2,-
TGTGCCTGGAGTGTACGGAGCTCTGGGGCCAACGTCCTGACTTTC,CAWSVRSSGANVLTF,-,TRBV30,TRBJ2-6,-
TGTGCCAGCAGCCCACTGGAGGGAGGGCACACCGGGGAGCTGTTTTTT,CASSPLEGGHTGELFF,-,TRBV7-3,TRBJ2-2,TRBD2
TGTGCCAGCAGCGAGGGAGCGGGGCGGAGTATAGAGACCCAGTACTTC,CASSEGAGRSIETQYF,-,TRBV9,TRBJ2-5,TRBD2
TGTGCCAGCAGTTTCGACGAGACCACCCCTTCTAATGAGCAGTTCTTC,CASSFDETTPSNEQFF,-,TRBV6-5,TRBJ2-1,-
TGTGCCAGTTTTCTAGAGGGGGGAACCGAAGCTTTCTTT,CASFLEGGTEAFF,-,TRBV18,TRBJ1-1,-
TGTGCCATCAAAATGCGGGATACCTACGAGCAGTACTTC,CAIKMRDTYEQYF,-,TRBV10-3,TRBJ2-7,-
TGTGCCAGCAGCCCAGGATTACCGGGCGAGACCCAGTACTTC,CASSPGLPGETQYF,-,TRBV6-2/TRBV6-3,TRBJ2-5,-
TGTGCCAGCAGCCCCACGGGGGGGAATGAGCAGTTCTTC,CASSPTGGNEQFF,-,TRBV11-1,TRBJ2-1,TRBD2
TGCGCCAGCAGCCAAGCTCGGCGGGCTCAACCCGGGGAGCTGTTTTTT,CASSQARRAQPGELFF,-,TRBV4-3,TRBJ2-2,-
TGCAGTGCCCCCCCAGCGGGTAGAACCTACGAGCAGTACTTC,CSAPPAGRTYEQYF,-,TRBV20-1,TRBJ2-7,-
TGTGCCAGCAGTTTAGGGACCGGGACCTCTGATGAAAAACTGTTTTTT,CASSLGTGTSDEKLFF,once,TRBV28,TRBJ1-4,-
TGTGCCAGCAGCTTAAGCGGGGGGGCGTCCTACAATGAGCAGTTCTTC,CASSLSGGASYNEQFF,-,TRBV7-9,TRBJ2-1,TRBD2
TGTGCCAGCAGCCTGGACAGACTCCTGAATGGCTACACCTTC,CASSLDRLLNGYTF,-,TRBV5-6,TRBJ1-2,-
TGTGCCAGCAGCTTAGTACGGGAGCAGTACTTC,CASSLVREQYF,-,TRBV11-2,TRBJ2-7,-
TGCAGTGCTAGCTCAGGGCCCCAATCGGCCCTCCACTTT,CSASSGPQSALHF,-,TRBV20-1,TRBJ1-6,-
TGCAGTGCTAGGCCGGGGGAAGCTTTCTTT,CSARPGEAFF,-,TRBV20-1,TRBJ1-1,-
TGTGCCAGCAGTGTGGGGCGGCTACACCTCTATGGCTACACCTTC,CASSVGRLHLYGYTF,-,TRBV2,TRBJ1-2,-
TGTGCCAGCAGCTTAGGCAACAGGGTTTACGAGCAGTACTTC,CASSLGNRVYEQYF,-,TRBV7-8,TRBJ2-7,-
TGTGCCAGCACCTCGGGACTCTATGGCTACACCTTC,CASTSGLYGYTF,-,TRBV6-4,TRBJ1-2,-
TGTGCCAGCAGTGATCATCCCAACTCCCGCCCCTACGAGCAGTACTTC,CASSDHPNSRPYEQYF,-,TRBV25-1,TRBJ2-7,-
TGTGCCAGCAGCCAGGACAGGAACACCGGGGAGCTGTTTTTT,CASSQDRNTGELFF,-,TRBV12-3/TRBV12-4,TRBJ2-2,-